A selection of T cell receptor beta chains follows, all from one sample in a study of blood T cell repertoires in COVID-19. Assay: immunoSEQ multiplex PCR; the TCRdb copy retains only in-frame clones and omits some. The table has some 400,000 clones, nearly 90% seen once; the top ten hold 1.5% to 2%. Input material: PBMCs or T cells enriched from blood (not recorded which). These receptors were taken from a woman aged 25 to 39 who had recovered from COVID-19. Both conserved end residues are part of each CDR3. Fields, in order: J gene, clone size, V gene, D gene, CDR3 DNA, CDR3 protein. A D gene is named only where the DNA matches it firmly. Clone size is given for some rows only: seen once, a few or many times, or a class if the clone is expanded.

J gene: TRBJ1-2
clone size: -
V gene: TRBV29-1
D gene: -
CDR3 DNA: TGCAGCGTGGCGGACTTCGGGGGCTACACCTTC
CDR3 protein: CSVADFGGYTF

J gene: TRBJ2-1
clone size: -
V gene: TRBV29-1
D gene: TRBD2
CDR3 DNA: TGCAGCGTTCTAGCGGGAGGTAGCTCCTACAATGAGCAGTTCTTC
CDR3 protein: CSVLAGGSSYNEQFF

J gene: TRBJ2-3
clone size: -
V gene: TRBV6-5
D gene: -
CDR3 DNA: TGTGCCAGCAGGCCTACCCGGGGATCGGATACGCAGTATTTT
CDR3 protein: CASRPTRGSDTQYF

J gene: TRBJ1-6
clone size: few
V gene: TRBV30
D gene: -
CDR3 DNA: TGTGCCTGGAGGCGGTGGGGCTTCGGATCACCCCTCCACTTT
CDR3 protein: CAWRRWGFGSPLHF

J gene: TRBJ1-2
clone size: -
V gene: TRBV5-4
D gene: -
CDR3 DNA: TGTGCCAGCAGCTTCTGGGGTGCGGGGGTGTTTAACTATGGCTACACCTTC
CDR3 protein: CASSFWGAGVFNYGYTF

J gene: TRBJ2-1
clone size: once
V gene: TRBV18
D gene: TRBD2
CDR3 DNA: TGTGCCAGCTCACCCTCGGGACTAGAGTTTTCCTACAATGAGCAGTTCTTC
CDR3 protein: CASSPSGLEFSYNEQFF

J gene: TRBJ2-7
clone size: -
V gene: TRBV9
D gene: -
CDR3 DNA: TGTGCCAGCAGCGAGACGGGATCCTCCTACGAGCAGTACTTC
CDR3 protein: CASSETGSSYEQYF

J gene: TRBJ2-2
clone size: -
V gene: TRBV11-2
D gene: -
CDR3 DNA: TGTGCCAGCAGCCCAACGGATAGCGTCTCCGGGGAGCTGTTTTTT
CDR3 protein: CASSPTDSVSGELFF

J gene: TRBJ1-1
clone size: -
V gene: TRBV2
D gene: TRBD1
CDR3 DNA: TGTGCCAGCCCAGCGGGACAGGGGAATACTGAAGCTTTCTTT
CDR3 protein: CASPAGQGNTEAFF

J gene: TRBJ2-2
clone size: few
V gene: TRBV24-1
D gene: TRBD1
CDR3 DNA: TGTGCCACCAGTGACACTCATCCCGGGACAGGGATAACCGGGGAGCTGTTTTTT
CDR3 protein: CATSDTHPGTGITGELFF

J gene: TRBJ1-5
clone size: -
V gene: TRBV2
D gene: -
CDR3 DNA: TGTGCCAGCCGGGGGGTCGGGCTAAGCCAGCCCCAGCATTTT
CDR3 protein: CASRGVGLSQPQHF

J gene: TRBJ1-4
clone size: few
V gene: TRBV18
D gene: -
CDR3 DNA: TGTGCCAGCTCACCACAGTCGGGTGAAAAACTGTTTTTT
CDR3 protein: CASSPQSGEKLFF

J gene: TRBJ2-1
clone size: -
V gene: TRBV28
D gene: TRBD1
CDR3 DNA: TGTGCCAGCAGTGGGACGGACAGGCCATACTCCTACAATGAGCAGTTCTTC
CDR3 protein: CASSGTDRPYSYNEQFF

J gene: TRBJ1-5
clone size: -
V gene: TRBV10-3
D gene: TRBD1
CDR3 DNA: TGTGCCATCAGTCCCGACAGGGTAGGCAATCAGCCCCAGCATTTT
CDR3 protein: CAISPDRVGNQPQHF

J gene: TRBJ1-6
clone size: -
V gene: TRBV7-2
D gene: TRBD1
CDR3 DNA: TGTGCCAGCAGCTTAGGACGGACAGGGGTAGGGGCCCTCCACTTT
CDR3 protein: CASSLGRTGVGALHF

J gene: TRBJ2-1
clone size: -
V gene: TRBV24-1
D gene: -
CDR3 DNA: TGTGCCACCGGGCCCCGAAGCGGCTCCTACAATGAGCAGTTCTTC
CDR3 protein: CATGPRSGSYNEQFF

J gene: TRBJ2-7
clone size: -
V gene: TRBV28
D gene: -
CDR3 DNA: TGTGCCAGCAGTTTATTATTACGTGCCGGTTCCTACGAGCAGTACTTC
CDR3 protein: CASSLLLRAGSYEQYF

J gene: TRBJ2-6
clone size: -
V gene: TRBV27
D gene: -
CDR3 DNA: TGTGCCAGCAGTTTAAAGTGGGGGACTCACTCTGGGGCCAACGTCCTGACTTTC
CDR3 protein: CASSLKWGTHSGANVLTF

J gene: TRBJ2-1
clone size: -
V gene: TRBV19
D gene: -
CDR3 DNA: TGTGCCAGCAGTGCAGGTTACAATGAGCAGTTCTTC
CDR3 protein: CASSAGYNEQFF

J gene: TRBJ2-1
clone size: once
V gene: TRBV30
D gene: -
CDR3 DNA: TGTGCCCAAGCTACGGGTAGCTCCTACAATGAGCAGTTCTTC
CDR3 protein: CAQATGSSYNEQFF

J gene: TRBJ2-3
clone size: -
V gene: TRBV6-5
D gene: -
CDR3 DNA: TGTGCCAGCAGTTACCCAGGGGAAGTCACAGATACGCAGTATTTT
CDR3 protein: CASSYPGEVTDTQYF

J gene: TRBJ2-3
clone size: -
V gene: TRBV4-1
D gene: TRBD2
CDR3 DNA: TGCGCCAGCAGCCAAGGGGCTAGCGGGAGGACTAGCACAGATACGCAGTATTTT
CDR3 protein: CASSQGASGRTSTDTQYF

J gene: TRBJ2-1
clone size: -
V gene: TRBV7-3
D gene: -
CDR3 DNA: TGTGCCAGCAGCTTAGGGGGGGCTGTTGAGCAGTTCTTC
CDR3 protein: CASSLGGAVEQFF

J gene: TRBJ2-3
clone size: -
V gene: TRBV20-1
D gene: TRBD2
CDR3 DNA: TGCAGTGCTAGTAAGGGACTAGCGGGAGGAACAGGCACAGATACGCAGTATTTT
CDR3 protein: CSASKGLAGGTGTDTQYF

J gene: TRBJ1-4
clone size: once
V gene: TRBV6-2/TRBV6-3
D gene: TRBD1
CDR3 DNA: TGTGCCAGCAGTGTGGGACAGATCACCCTTGGGCAGGACGGTGAAAAACTGTTTTTT
CDR3 protein: CASSVGQITLGQDGEKLFF

J gene: TRBJ2-5
clone size: -
V gene: TRBV11-2
D gene: -
CDR3 DNA: TGTGCCAGCAGCTTTCGGGACACGGGGAAGTTCGAGACCCAGTACTTC
CDR3 protein: CASSFRDTGKFETQYF

J gene: TRBJ1-3
clone size: -
V gene: TRBV5-1
D gene: -
CDR3 DNA: TGCGCCAGCAGCTTGGCCGGAGGGACGGGAAACACCATATATTTT
CDR3 protein: CASSLAGGTGNTIYF

J gene: TRBJ1-3
clone size: -
V gene: TRBV5-1
D gene: -
CDR3 DNA: TGCGCCAGCAGCGCCGGGGGAACTGGAAACACCATATATTTT
CDR3 protein: CASSAGGTGNTIYF

J gene: TRBJ2-3
clone size: -
V gene: TRBV6-1
D gene: -
CDR3 DNA: TGTGCCAGCAGTGAAGGTAGGGGGAGACGAAATACGCAGTATTTT
CDR3 protein: CASSEGRGRRNTQYF

J gene: TRBJ1-5
clone size: -
V gene: TRBV6-5
D gene: -
CDR3 DNA: TGTGCCAGCAGCAGGCAGATTACTCAGCCCCAGCATTTT
CDR3 protein: CASSRQITQPQHF

J gene: TRBJ2-1
clone size: -
V gene: TRBV4-3
D gene: -
CDR3 DNA: TGCGCCAGCAGCCAAGGAATCGGATCCCTCCGAGGATACAATGAGCAGTTCTTC
CDR3 protein: CASSQGIGSLRGYNEQFF

J gene: TRBJ2-5
clone size: -
V gene: TRBV5-4
D gene: TRBD2
CDR3 DNA: TGTGCCAGCACCCCAGGGGCGACTAGCGTCCAGACCCAGTACTTC
CDR3 protein: CASTPGATSVQTQYF

J gene: TRBJ1-1
clone size: -
V gene: TRBV4-1
D gene: -
CDR3 DNA: TGCGCCAGCAGCCACCCACAGGGGAACACTGAAGCTTTCTTT
CDR3 protein: CASSHPQGNTEAFF

J gene: TRBJ2-5
clone size: -
V gene: TRBV19
D gene: -
CDR3 DNA: TGTGCCAGTAGCCTCGCCGGCGGGATCCAAGAGACCCAGTACTTC
CDR3 protein: CASSLAGGIQETQYF

J gene: TRBJ2-7
clone size: -
V gene: TRBV5-6
D gene: -
CDR3 DNA: TGTGCCAGCTCCCGCCAACTAACCATAGCCTACGAGCAGTACTTC
CDR3 protein: CASSRQLTIAYEQYF

J gene: TRBJ1-5
clone size: -
V gene: TRBV9
D gene: TRBD1
CDR3 DNA: TGTGCCAGCAGCGCAGACAGGGACCTTCAGCCCCAGCATTTT
CDR3 protein: CASSADRDLQPQHF

J gene: TRBJ1-1
clone size: -
V gene: TRBV2
D gene: -
CDR3 DNA: TGTGCCAGCAGTGAATCGGGGGAAGCTTTCTTT
CDR3 protein: CASSESGEAFF

J gene: TRBJ2-2
clone size: -
V gene: TRBV29-1
D gene: TRBD1
CDR3 DNA: TGCAGCGTTGAAGTTTTCAGGGGGCGCACCGGGGAGCTGTTTTTT
CDR3 protein: CSVEVFRGRTGELFF

J gene: TRBJ2-1
clone size: -
V gene: TRBV3-1/TRBV3-2
D gene: -
CDR3 DNA: TGTGCCGAAGAAGAGGGTCTCTCCTACAATGAGCAGTTCTTC
CDR3 protein: CAEEEGLSYNEQFF

J gene: TRBJ1-1
clone size: -
V gene: TRBV6-5
D gene: TRBD1
CDR3 DNA: TGTGCCAGCAGCCCACAGGGGAAGAACACTGAAGCTTTCTTT
CDR3 protein: CASSPQGKNTEAFF

J gene: TRBJ2-3
clone size: -
V gene: TRBV6-5
D gene: -
CDR3 DNA: TGTGCCAGCAGAAAAGGGCGGGTGGATACGCAGTATTTT
CDR3 protein: CASRKGRVDTQYF

J gene: TRBJ1-5
clone size: -
V gene: TRBV30
D gene: -
CDR3 DNA: TGTGCCTGGATCGAAAAGGGACAACGGGGGGGTCAGCCCCAGCATTTT
CDR3 protein: CAWIEKGQRGGQPQHF

J gene: TRBJ2-1
clone size: -
V gene: TRBV5-1
D gene: TRBD1
CDR3 DNA: TGCGCCAGCAGCGGGGGACAGGGGCCCTACAATGAGCAGTTCTTC
CDR3 protein: CASSGGQGPYNEQFF

J gene: TRBJ1-2
clone size: -
V gene: TRBV30
D gene: -
CDR3 DNA: TGTGCCTGGAGCCCCGGGTTCGGCTACACCTTC
CDR3 protein: CAWSPGFGYTF

J gene: TRBJ1-5
clone size: -
V gene: TRBV29-1
D gene: TRBD1
CDR3 DNA: TGCAGCGTCGGACAGGGGAATCAGCCCCAGCATTTT
CDR3 protein: CSVGQGNQPQHF

J gene: TRBJ2-1
clone size: -
V gene: TRBV5-1
D gene: -
CDR3 DNA: TGCGCCAGCAGCCCAGACTGGGGCGATGAGCAGTTCTTC
CDR3 protein: CASSPDWGDEQFF

J gene: TRBJ1-6
clone size: -
V gene: TRBV2
D gene: -
CDR3 DNA: TGTGCCAGCAGTAAAGAAAACAGCCTGGAGGTACTCCACTTT
CDR3 protein: CASSKENSLEVLHF

J gene: TRBJ2-2
clone size: -
V gene: TRBV24-1
D gene: -
CDR3 DNA: TGTGCCACCAGTGGCCCATGGGCAGGGACGAACACCGGGGAGCTGTTTTTT
CDR3 protein: CATSGPWAGTNTGELFF

J gene: TRBJ1-1
clone size: -
V gene: TRBV9
D gene: TRBD1
CDR3 DNA: TGTGCCAGCAGCGGCGGGACAGGGCTTGATTGGCCTGAAGCTTTCTTT
CDR3 protein: CASSGGTGLDWPEAFF

J gene: TRBJ1-4
clone size: -
V gene: TRBV28
D gene: TRBD1
CDR3 DNA: TGTGCCAGCAGACACGACAGGGAGGATGAAAAACTGTTTTTT
CDR3 protein: CASRHDREDEKLFF

J gene: TRBJ1-4
clone size: -
V gene: TRBV4-3
D gene: TRBD1
CDR3 DNA: TGCGCCAGCAGCCAGGCCGGCGGGACAGGGAGTGAAAAACTGTTTTTT
CDR3 protein: CASSQAGGTGSEKLFF

J gene: TRBJ2-1
clone size: once
V gene: TRBV10-3
D gene: TRBD2
CDR3 DNA: TGTGCCATCAGTCAAGCGGGGCGCTCCTACAATGAGCAGTTCTTC
CDR3 protein: CAISQAGRSYNEQFF

J gene: TRBJ2-1
clone size: -
V gene: TRBV10-2
D gene: TRBD2
CDR3 DNA: TGCGCCGGGGGGGGAAGCGGGGAGGCGGGATACAATGAGCAGTTCTTC
CDR3 protein: CAGGGSGEAGYNEQFF

J gene: TRBJ1-2
clone size: -
V gene: TRBV28
D gene: -
CDR3 DNA: TGTGCCAGCAGTATCCGCGACAGCTATGGCTACACCTTC
CDR3 protein: CASSIRDSYGYTF

J gene: TRBJ1-6
clone size: -
V gene: TRBV5-1
D gene: -
CDR3 DNA: TGCGCCAGCAGCAGAGATGCGAATTCACCCCTCCACTTT
CDR3 protein: CASSRDANSPLHF

J gene: TRBJ2-3
clone size: -
V gene: TRBV7-8
D gene: -
CDR3 DNA: TGTGCCAGCAGCATAAGAGGGGGGGCCACAGATACGCAGTATTTT
CDR3 protein: CASSIRGGATDTQYF

J gene: TRBJ1-2
clone size: few
V gene: TRBV30
D gene: -
CDR3 DNA: TGTGCCTGGAATACAGGGAGTGGCTACACCTTC
CDR3 protein: CAWNTGSGYTF

J gene: TRBJ2-3
clone size: -
V gene: TRBV7-9
D gene: TRBD2
CDR3 DNA: TGTGCCAGCAGCGCATATATAGCGGGGGGCCGTCATACGCAGTATTTT
CDR3 protein: CASSAYIAGGRHTQYF

J gene: TRBJ2-2
clone size: -
V gene: TRBV21-1
D gene: -
CDR3 DNA: TGTGCCAGACGACAGGGGATTTTAACCGGGGAGCTGTTTTTT
CDR3 protein: CARRQGILTGELFF